Listed here is a single T cell receptor (beta chain). Frequency classes this clonotype as medium-sized (0.01 to 0.1%); no count is given. Its antigen is unknown. The source of the sample is a study of diagnostic markers for celiac disease (TCRdb year 2020). For sequencing, an Illumina MiSeq was employed. Following TCRdb reprocessing, every CDR3 protein sequence forms one entry, and DNA is not provided. This sample's listing comprises 500 to 550 distinct CDR3 sequences. Together, the top ten hold over 65% of the sample. From the cysteine through the phenylalanine, the CDR3 covers 11 amino acids. No DNA is recorded. Taken from the germline V gene, the CDR1 and CDR2 loops are MNHEY and SVGEGT.

Sequenced: either unsorted cells or a sorted T cell fraction (not recorded which). The sequence joins TRBV6-2 or TRBV6-3 to TRBJ2-3. The clonotype originates from a human donor. This table probably holds off-target reads from a library built for another chain. The CDR3 reads CASSYADTQYF.